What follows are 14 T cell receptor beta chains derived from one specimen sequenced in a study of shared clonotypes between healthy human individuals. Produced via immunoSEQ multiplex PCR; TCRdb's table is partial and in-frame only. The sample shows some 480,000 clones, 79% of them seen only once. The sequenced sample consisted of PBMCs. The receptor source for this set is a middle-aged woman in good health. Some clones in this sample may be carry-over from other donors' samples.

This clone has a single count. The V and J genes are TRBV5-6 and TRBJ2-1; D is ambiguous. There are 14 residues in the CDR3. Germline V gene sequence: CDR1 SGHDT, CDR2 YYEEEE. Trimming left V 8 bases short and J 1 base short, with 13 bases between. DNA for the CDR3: TGTGCCAGTAGATTGGGGTGGTCCTACAATGAGCAGTTCTTC. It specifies CASRLGWSYNEQFF. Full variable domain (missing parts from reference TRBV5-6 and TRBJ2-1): DAGVTQSPTHLIKTRGQQVTLRCSPKSGHDTVSWYQQALGQGPQFIFQYYEEEERQRGNFPDRFSGHQFPNYSSELNVNALLLGDSALYLCASRLGWSYNEQFFGPGTRLTVL.

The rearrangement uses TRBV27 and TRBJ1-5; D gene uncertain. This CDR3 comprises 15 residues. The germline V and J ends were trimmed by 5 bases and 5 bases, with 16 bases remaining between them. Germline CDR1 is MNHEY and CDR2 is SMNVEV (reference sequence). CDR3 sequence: CASSVRVRVHQPQHF. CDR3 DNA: TGTGCCAGCAGTGTAAGGGTTAGAGTTCATCAGCCCCAGCATTTT.

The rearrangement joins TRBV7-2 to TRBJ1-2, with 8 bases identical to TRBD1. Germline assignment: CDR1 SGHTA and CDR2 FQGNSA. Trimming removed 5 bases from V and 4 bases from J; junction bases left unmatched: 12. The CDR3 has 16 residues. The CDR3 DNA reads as TGTGCCAGCAGCACTCAGACAGGGGCGGCTAGCTATGGCTACACCTTC. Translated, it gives CASSTQTGAASYGYTF.

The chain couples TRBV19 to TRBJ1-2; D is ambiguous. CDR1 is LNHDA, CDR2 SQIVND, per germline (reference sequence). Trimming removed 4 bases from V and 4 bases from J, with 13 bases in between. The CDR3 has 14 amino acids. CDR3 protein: CASSTGPAVYGYTF. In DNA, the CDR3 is TGTGCCAGTAGTACCGGGCCCGCCGTCTATGGCTACACCTTC.

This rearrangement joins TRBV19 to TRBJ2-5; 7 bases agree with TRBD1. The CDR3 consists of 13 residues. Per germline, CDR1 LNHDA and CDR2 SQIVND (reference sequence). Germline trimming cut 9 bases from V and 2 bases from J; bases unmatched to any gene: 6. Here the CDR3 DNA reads TGTGCCAGCGCCCGGGACAGACAAGAGACCCAGTACTTC. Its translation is CASARDRQETQYF.

The CDR3 protein is CASSPPGVLFYEQYF. CDR3 sequence (DNA): TGTGCCAGCTCACCACCAGGTGTCCTTTTCTACGAGCAGTACTTC. This chain links TRBV18 with TRBJ2-7; D not resolved. Trimming cost V 0 bases and J 3 bases, with 12 bases left between them. There are 15 residues in the CDR3. Germline CDR1 is KGHSH and CDR2 is LQKENI.

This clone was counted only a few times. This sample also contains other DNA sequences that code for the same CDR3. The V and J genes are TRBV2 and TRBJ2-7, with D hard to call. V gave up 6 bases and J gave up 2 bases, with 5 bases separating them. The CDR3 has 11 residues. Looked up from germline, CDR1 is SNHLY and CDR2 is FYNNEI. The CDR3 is CASSVAYEQYF. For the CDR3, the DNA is TGTGCCAGCAGCGTTGCCTACGAGCAGTACTTC.

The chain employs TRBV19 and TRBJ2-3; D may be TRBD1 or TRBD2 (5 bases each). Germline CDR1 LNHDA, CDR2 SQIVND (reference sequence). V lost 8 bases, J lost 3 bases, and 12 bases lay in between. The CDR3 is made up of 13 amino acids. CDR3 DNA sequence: TGTGCCAGTTCGGGAAGACAGACAGATACGCAGTATTTT. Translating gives CASSGRQTDTQYF.

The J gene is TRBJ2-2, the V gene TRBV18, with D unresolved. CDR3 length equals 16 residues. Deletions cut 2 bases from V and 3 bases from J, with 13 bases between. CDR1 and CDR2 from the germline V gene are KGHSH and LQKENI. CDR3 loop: CASSPFLGLDTGELFF. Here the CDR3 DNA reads TGTGCCAGCTCACCATTCCTGGGTTTGGACACCGGGGAGCTGTTTTTT.

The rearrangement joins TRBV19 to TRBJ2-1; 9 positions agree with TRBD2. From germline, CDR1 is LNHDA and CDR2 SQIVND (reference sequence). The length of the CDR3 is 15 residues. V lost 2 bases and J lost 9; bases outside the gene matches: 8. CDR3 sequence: CASSISGGRGAEQFF. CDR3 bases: TGTGCCAGTAGTATATCAGGCGGGAGGGGAGCTGAGCAGTTCTTC.

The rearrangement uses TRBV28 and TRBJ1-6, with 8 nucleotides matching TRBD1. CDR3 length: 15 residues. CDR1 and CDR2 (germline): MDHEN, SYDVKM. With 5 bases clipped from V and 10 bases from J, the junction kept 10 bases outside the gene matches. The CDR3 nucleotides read TGTGCCAGCAGTCCACTGGACAGGGATGGGTCACCCCTCCACTTT. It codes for CASSPLDRDGSPLHF.

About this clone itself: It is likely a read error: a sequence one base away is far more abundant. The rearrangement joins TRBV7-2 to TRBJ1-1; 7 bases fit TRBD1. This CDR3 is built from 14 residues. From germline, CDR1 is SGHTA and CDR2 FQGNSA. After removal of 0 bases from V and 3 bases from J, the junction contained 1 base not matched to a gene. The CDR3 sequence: CASSLAGQYTEAFF. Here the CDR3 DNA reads TGTGCCAGCAGCTTAGCGGGACAGTACACTGAAGCTTTCTTT.

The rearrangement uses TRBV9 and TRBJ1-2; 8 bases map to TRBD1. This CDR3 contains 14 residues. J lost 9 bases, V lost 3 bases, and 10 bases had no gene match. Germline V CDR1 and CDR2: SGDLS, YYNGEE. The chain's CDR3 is CASSGRGRSSSYTF. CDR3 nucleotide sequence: TGTGCCAGCAGCGGCAGGGGGCGCAGCTCGAGCTACACCTTC.

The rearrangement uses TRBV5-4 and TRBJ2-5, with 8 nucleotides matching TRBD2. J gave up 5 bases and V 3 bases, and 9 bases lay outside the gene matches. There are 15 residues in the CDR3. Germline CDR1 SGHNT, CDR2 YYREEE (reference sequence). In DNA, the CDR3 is TGTGCCAGCAGCTCCTCAGCGGGAGCGGGGGAGACCCAGTACTTC. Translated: CASSSSAGAGETQYF.